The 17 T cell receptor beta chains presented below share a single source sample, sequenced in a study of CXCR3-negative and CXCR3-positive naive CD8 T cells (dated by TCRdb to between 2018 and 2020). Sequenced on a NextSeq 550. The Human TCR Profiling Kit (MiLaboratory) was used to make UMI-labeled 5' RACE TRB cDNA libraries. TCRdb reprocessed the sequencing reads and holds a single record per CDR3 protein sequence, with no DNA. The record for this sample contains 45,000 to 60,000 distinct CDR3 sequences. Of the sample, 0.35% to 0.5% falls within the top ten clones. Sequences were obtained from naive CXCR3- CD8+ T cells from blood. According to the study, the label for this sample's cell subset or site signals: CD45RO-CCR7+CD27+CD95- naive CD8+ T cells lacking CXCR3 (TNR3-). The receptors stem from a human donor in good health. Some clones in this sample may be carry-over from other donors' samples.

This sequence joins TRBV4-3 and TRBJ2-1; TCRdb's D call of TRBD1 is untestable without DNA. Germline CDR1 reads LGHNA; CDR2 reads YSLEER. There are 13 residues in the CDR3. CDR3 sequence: CASSLDRTNEQFF.

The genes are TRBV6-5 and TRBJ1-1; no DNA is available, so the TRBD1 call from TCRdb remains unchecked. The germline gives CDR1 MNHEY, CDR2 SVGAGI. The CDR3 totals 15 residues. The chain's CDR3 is CASRSQGGSFSEAFF.

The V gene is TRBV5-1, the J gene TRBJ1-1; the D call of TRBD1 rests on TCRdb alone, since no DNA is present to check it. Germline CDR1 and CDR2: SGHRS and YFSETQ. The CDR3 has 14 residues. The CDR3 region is CASSFGTENTEAFF.

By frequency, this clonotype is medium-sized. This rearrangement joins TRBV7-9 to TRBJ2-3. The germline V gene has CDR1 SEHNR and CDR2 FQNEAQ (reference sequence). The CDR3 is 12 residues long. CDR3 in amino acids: CASSLGRDTQYF. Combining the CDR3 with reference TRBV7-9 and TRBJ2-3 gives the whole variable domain DTGVSQNPRHKITKRGQNVTFRCDPISEHNRLYWYRQTLGQGPEFLTYFQNEAQLEKSRLLSDRFSAERPKGSFSTLEIQRTEQGDSAMYLCASSLGRDTQYFGPGTRLTVL.

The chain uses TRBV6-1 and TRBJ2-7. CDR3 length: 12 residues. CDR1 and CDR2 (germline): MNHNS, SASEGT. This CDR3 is CASSEATIEQYF.

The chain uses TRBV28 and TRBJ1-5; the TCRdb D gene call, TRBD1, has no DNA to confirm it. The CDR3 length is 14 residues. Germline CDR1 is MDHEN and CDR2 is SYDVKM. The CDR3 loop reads CASAYRGSNQPQHF. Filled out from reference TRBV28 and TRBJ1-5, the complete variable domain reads DVKVTQSSRYLVKRTGEKVFLECVQDMDHENMFWYRQDPGLGLRLIYFSYDVKMKEKGDIPEGYSVSREKKERFSLILESASTNQTSMYLCASAYRGSNQPQHFGDGTRLSIL.

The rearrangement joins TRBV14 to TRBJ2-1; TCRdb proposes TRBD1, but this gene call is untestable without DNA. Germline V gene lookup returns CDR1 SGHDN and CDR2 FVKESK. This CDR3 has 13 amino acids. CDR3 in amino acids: CASSQSRGNEQFF.

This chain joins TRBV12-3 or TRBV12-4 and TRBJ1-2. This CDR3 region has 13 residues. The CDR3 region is CASSWAPESGYTF.

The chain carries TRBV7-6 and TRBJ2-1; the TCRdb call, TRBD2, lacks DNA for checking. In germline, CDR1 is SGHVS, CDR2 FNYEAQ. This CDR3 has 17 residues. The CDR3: CASTSYASGDTYNEQFF.

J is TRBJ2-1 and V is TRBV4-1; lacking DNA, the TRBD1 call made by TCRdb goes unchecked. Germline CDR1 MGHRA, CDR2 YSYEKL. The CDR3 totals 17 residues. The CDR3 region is CASSLIPGGAADNEQFF.

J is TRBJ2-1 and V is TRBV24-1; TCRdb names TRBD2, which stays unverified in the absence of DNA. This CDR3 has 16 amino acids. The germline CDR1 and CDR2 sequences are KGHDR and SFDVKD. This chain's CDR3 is CATSDSDPRTYNEQFF.

CDR3 amino acids: CAISESDRGPLQEAFF. This chain uses TRBV10-3 with TRBJ1-1; the TRBD1 assignment by TCRdb is unverifiable without DNA. Germline V CDR1 and CDR2: ENHRY, SYGVKD. The CDR3 runs to 16 residues.

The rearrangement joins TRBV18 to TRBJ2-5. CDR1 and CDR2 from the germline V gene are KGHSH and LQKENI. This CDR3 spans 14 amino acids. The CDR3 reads CASSPWSGQETQYF.

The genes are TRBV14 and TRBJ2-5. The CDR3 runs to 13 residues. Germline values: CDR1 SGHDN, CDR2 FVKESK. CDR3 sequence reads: CASSQAGWETQYF. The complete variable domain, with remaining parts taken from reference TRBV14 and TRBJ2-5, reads EAGVTQFPSHSVIEKGQTVTLRCDPISGHDNLYWYRRVMGKEIKFLLHFVKESKQDESGMPNNRFLAERTGGTYSTLKVQPAELEDSGVYFCASSQAGWETQYFGPGTRLLVL.

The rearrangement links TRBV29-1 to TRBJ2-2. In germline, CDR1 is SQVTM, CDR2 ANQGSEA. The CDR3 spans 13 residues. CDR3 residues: CSAFTENTGELFF.

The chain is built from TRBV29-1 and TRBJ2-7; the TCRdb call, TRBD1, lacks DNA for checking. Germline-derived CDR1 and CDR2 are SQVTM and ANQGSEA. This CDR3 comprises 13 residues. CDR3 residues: CSVESNRAYEQYF.

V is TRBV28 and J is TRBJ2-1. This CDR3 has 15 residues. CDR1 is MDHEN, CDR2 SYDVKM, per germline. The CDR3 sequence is CASSESHEIMNEQFF.